Here is one T cell receptor (beta chain) with its context. Its antigen is not identified. The CDR3 sequence is 14 residues long. Trimming removed 5 bases at V and 4 bases at J, with 15 bases between. Germline V CDR1 and CDR2: SGHTS, YDEGEE. With 60 Vbeta and 13 Jbeta primers, the PCR was carried out. Clones were read by immunoSEQ multiplex PCR, and TCRdb kept only the in-frame ones, dropping some. This table holds tens of thousands of clones, 10% found once. The data stem from a study of cytomegalovirus exposure and HLA in healthy donors. Across the study: One earlier analysis, a look at 150 million to 200 million T cells, found more than 100 million unique TCR beta sequences. Study-wide findings and caveats: Serostatus for CMV was the only available immune exposure information.

The clonotype originates from a man aged 55 to 70 in good health and CMV-seropositive. This rearrangement joins TRBV5-8 to TRBJ1-1; D perhaps matches TRBD1 (6 bases). Sequenced: PBMCs. The CDR3 coding sequence is TGTGCCAGCAGTTTACAGGGATGGGGCACTGAAGCTTTCTTT. It is translated as CASSLQGWGTEAFF.